This T cell receptor beta chain is from a study of cytomegalovirus exposure and HLA in healthy donors. Turning to the study itself: Later, an analysis reported that the 95 to 150 validation repertoires had used the same platform as the approximately 690 first-cohort repertoires. Broader study findings: Investigators reported under 200 TCR beta chains as tied to cytomegalovirus. In vitro testing confirmed three CMV-associated chains as specific for CMV antigens.

Comment on this clone: Its matching antigen is unknown.

This table comes from immunoSEQ multiplex PCR, and its TCRdb copy is limited to in-frame clones, with some not included. Of about 240,000 clones listed, more than 75% are singletons. Germline CDR1 and CDR2: SEHNR and FQNEAQ (reference sequence). Trimming removed 5 bases at V and 1 base at J, with 8 bases between. This CDR3 is 13 amino acids long. This sequence joins TRBV7-9 and TRBJ1-2; D might be TRBD1 (5 bases). The sequenced material came from PBMCs. This sequence was found in a man aged 18 to 29 in good health and CMV-seronegative. In DNA form, the CDR3 reads TGTGCCAGCAGCGGGGGGGTTAACTATGGCTACACCTTC. Translating it yields CASSGGVNYGYTF.